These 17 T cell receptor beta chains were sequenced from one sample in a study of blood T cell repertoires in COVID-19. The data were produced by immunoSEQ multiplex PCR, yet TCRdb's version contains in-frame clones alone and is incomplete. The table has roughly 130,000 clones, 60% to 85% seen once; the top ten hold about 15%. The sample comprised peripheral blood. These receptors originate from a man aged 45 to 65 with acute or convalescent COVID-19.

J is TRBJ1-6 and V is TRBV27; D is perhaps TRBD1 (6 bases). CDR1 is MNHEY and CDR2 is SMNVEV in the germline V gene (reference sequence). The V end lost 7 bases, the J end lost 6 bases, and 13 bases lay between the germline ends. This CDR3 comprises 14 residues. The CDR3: CASTPAGANSPLHF. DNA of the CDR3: TGTGCCAGCACCCCGGCAGGGGCTAATTCACCCCTCCACTTT.

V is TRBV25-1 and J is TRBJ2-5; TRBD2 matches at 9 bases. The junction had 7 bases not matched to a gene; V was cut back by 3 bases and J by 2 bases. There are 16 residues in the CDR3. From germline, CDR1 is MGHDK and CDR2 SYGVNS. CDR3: CASSEERGAIQETQYF. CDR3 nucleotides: TGTGCCAGCAGTGAGGAGCGGGGGGCTATACAAGAGACCCAGTACTTC. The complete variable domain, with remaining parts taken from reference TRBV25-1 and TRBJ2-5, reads EADIYQTPRYLVIGTGKKITLECSQTMGHDKMYWYQQDPGMELHLIHYSYGVNSTEKGDLSSESTVSRIRTEHFPLTLESARPSHTSQYLCASSEERGAIQETQYFGPGTRLLVL.

CDR3 amino acids: CASSRQGVMNYGYTF. The CDR3 DNA reads TGCGCCAGCAGCCGGCAGGGGGTGATGAACTATGGCTACACCTTC. The chain links TRBV4-1 to TRBJ1-2; 7 bases match TRBD1. This CDR3 is built from 15 residues. With V trimmed by 4 bases and J by 2 bases, 7 bases remained unmatched. Germline CDR1 reads MGHRA; CDR2 reads YSYEKL.

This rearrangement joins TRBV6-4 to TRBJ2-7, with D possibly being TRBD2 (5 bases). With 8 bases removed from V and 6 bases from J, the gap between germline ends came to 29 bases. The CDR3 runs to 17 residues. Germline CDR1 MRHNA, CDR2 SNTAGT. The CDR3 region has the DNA TGTGCCAGCCCTCTCAAGTCGAGGCGTCTCCGGAGGTCCGAGCAGTACGTC. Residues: CASPLKSRRLRRSEQYV.

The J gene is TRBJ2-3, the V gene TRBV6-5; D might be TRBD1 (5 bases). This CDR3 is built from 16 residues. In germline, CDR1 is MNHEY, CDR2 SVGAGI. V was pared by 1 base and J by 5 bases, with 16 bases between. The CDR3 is CASSYWWGRKGDTQYF. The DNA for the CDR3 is TGTGCCAGCAGTTACTGGTGGGGCCGAAAGGGAGATACGCAGTATTTT.

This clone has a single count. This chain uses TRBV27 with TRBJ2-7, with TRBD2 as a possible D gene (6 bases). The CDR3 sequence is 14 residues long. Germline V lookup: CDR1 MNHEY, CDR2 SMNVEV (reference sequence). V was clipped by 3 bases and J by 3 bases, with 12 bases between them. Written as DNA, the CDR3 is TGTGCCAGCAGTTTCTCGACTAGTTTCTACGAGCAGTACTTC. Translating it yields CASSFSTSFYEQYF.

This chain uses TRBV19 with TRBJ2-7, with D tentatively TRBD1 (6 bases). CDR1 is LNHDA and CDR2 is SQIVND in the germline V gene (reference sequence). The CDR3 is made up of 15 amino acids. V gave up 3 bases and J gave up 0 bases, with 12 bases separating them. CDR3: CASSIMDSSSYEQYF. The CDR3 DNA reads TGTGCCAGTAGTATTATGGACAGTTCCTCCTACGAGCAGTACTTC.

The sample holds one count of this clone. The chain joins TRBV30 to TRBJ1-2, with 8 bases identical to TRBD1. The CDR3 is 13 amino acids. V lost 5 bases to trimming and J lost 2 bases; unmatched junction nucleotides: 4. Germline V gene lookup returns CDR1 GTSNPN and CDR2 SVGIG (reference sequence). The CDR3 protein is CAWVQGGNYGYTF. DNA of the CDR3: TGTGCCTGGGTACAGGGGGGGAACTATGGCTACACCTTC.

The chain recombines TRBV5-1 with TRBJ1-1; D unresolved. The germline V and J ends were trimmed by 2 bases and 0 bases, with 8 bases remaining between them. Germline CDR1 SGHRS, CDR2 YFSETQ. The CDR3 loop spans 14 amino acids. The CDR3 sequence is CASSFSRLNTEAFF. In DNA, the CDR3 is TGCGCCAGCAGCTTCTCTCGTTTGAACACTGAAGCTTTCTTT.

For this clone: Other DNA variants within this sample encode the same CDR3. The CDR3 nucleotides read TGTGCCATCAGCGGACAGGGAAACACTGAAGCTTTCTTT. Translation gives CAISGQGNTEAFF. This chain links TRBV10-3 with TRBJ1-1; 8 bases map to TRBD1. V gave up 6 bases and J gave up 2 bases; unmatched junction bases: 2. CDR1 and CDR2 (germline): ENHRY, SYGVKD. CDR3 length: 13 amino acids.

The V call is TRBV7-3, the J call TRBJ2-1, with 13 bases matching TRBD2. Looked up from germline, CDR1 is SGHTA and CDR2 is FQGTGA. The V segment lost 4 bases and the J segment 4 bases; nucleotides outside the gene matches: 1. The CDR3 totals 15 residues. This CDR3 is CASSSGLAGYNEQFF. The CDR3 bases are TGTGCCAGCAGCTCGGGACTAGCGGGGTACAATGAGCAGTTCTTC.

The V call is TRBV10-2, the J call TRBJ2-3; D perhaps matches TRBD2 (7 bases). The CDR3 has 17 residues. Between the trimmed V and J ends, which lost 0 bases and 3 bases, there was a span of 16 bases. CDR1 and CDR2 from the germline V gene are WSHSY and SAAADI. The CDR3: CASSESRGGTRTDTQYF. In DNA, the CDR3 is TGCGCCAGCAGTGAGTCGCGGGGAGGGACAAGAACAGATACGCAGTATTTT.

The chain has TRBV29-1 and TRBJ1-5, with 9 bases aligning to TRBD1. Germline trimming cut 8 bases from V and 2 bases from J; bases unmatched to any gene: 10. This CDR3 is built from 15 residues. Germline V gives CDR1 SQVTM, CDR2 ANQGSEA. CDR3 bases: TGCAGCCCGCTAACAGGGGGCGGGGGCAATCAGCCCCAGCATTTT. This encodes CSPLTGGGGNQPQHF.

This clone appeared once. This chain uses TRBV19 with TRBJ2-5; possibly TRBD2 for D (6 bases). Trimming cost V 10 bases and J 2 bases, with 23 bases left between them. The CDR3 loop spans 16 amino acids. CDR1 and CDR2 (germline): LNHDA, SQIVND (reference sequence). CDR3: CATTSPGGVGQETQYF. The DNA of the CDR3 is TGTGCCACCACCTCCCCTGGAGGGGTTGGACAAGAGACCCAGTACTTC.

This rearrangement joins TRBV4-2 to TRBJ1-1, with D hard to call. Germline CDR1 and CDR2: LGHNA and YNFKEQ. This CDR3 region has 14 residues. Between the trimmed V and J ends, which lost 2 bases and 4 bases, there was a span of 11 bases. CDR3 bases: TGTGCCAGCAGCCAAACGGGGTTCGGCACTGAAGCTTTCTTT. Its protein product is CASSQTGFGTEAFF.

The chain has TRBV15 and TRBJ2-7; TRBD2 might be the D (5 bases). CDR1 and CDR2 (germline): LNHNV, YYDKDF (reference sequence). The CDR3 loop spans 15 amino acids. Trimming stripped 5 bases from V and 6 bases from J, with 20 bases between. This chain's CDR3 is CATSATHPPRVEQYV. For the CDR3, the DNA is TGTGCCACCAGCGCTACACATCCCCCGAGGGTCGAGCAGTACGTC.

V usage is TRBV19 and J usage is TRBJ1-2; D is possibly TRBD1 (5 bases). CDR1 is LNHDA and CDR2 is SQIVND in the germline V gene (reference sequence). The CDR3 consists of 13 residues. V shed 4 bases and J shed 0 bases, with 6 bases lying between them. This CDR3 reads CASSTTANYGYTF. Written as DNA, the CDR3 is TGTGCCAGTAGTACGACAGCTAACTATGGCTACACCTTC.